The clone carrying this T cell receptor (beta chain) has just a few counts. Its cognate antigen is unknown. Unique molecular identifiers were incorporated into the prepared TCRbeta library. Each CDR3 protein gets one entry after TCRdb re-called the PCR reads with MiXCR. The data contain about 830,000 distinct CDR3 sequences, roughly 15% of them seen just once; the ten biggest clones take up approximately 4.5%. Germline values: CDR1 SGHRS, CDR2 YFSETQ. The CDR3 spans 15 residues. V trimming: 0 bases; J trimming: 3 bases; junction bases outside the gene matches: 5. This sample was taken from a study of T-cell reconstitution after alpha-beta-depleted transplantation in children. Study-wide results and limits: Surviving recipient T cells and thymic progenitors produced the high day-60 TCRbeta diversity seen in some patients. Several hundred graft clones that had expanded were reportedly the source of alpha-beta T cells about two months after transplant. Newly made T cells mostly supplied T-cell counts and diversity one year after transplant.

The sequences come from PBMCs, mostly from graft donor cells, collected 360 days after TCRalphabeta/CD19-depleted stem cell transplant. The rearrangement joins TRBV5-1 to TRBJ2-5, with 7 positions matching TRBD1. The clonotype originates from a male patient younger than 18 who had a stem cell transplant for acute lymphoblastic leukemia, so the T cells may come from the graft donor. The CDR3 coding sequence is TGCGCCAGCAGCTTGGCGACAGGGAGAAAAGAGACCCAGTACTTC. The encoded protein is CASSLATGRKETQYF.